The 22 T cell receptor beta chains below all came from one sample that was sequenced in a study of molecular identifiers for immune sequencing clone quantification. TCRdb processed the PCR reads anew with MiXCR; each CDR3 protein has one entry. Among about 320,000 distinct CDR3 sequences, about a fifth were seen once, and the ten largest hold 0.81%. The sequencing sample was made of naive CD8+ T cells from blood, with Jurkat cell RNA spiked in. The subset is: FACS-sorted CD8+CD4-CCR7+CD45RA+ naive T cells. The origin of the receptors is a human donor in good health. Some libraries in this study had Jurkat cell RNA spiked in.

With regard to this clonotype: This could be a read error, since a much larger clone is one nucleotide away. CDR3 DNA: TGTGCCAGCAGCCCTCGAGACGGGGGTTCCACAGATACGCAGTATTTT. It is translated as CASSPRDGGSTDTQYF. This chain connects TRBV13 to TRBJ2-3; maybe TRBD2 (6 bases). Germline assignment: CDR1 PRHDT and CDR2 FYEKMQ (reference sequence). The CDR3 extends over 16 amino acids. V lost 5 bases and J 2 bases, leaving 17 bases between the germline ends.

This clonotype was counted at least ten times. V and J are TRBV28 and TRBJ2-5; D tentatively reads TRBD1 or TRBD2 (6 bases each). The ends were cut back, 2 bases at V and 7 bases at J, with 17 bases in the middle. This CDR3 is built from 15 residues. Germline-derived CDR1 and CDR2 are MDHEN and SYDVKM. The CDR3 nucleotides are TGTGCCAGCAGTTTACGGGGGCGGTCAAGCGGGACCCAGTACTTC. Encoded protein: CASSLRGRSSGTQYF.

This clonotype was picked up many times. V is TRBV28 and J is TRBJ1-2; the D gene is possibly TRBD1 (6 bases). Trimming took 2 bases from V and 2 from J, leaving 12 bases between them. Germline values: CDR1 MDHEN, CDR2 SYDVKM. CDR3 length: 15 amino acids. The CDR3 DNA follows: TGTGCCAGCAGTTTACGAACCACAGGGAACTATGGCTACACCTTC. This gives the protein CASSLRTTGNYGYTF.

As for this clonotype: At one boundary the junction diverges from the germline segment, which might be a read error. This sequence joins TRBV6-2 or TRBV6-3 and TRBJ2-1; 8 nucleotides align to TRBD2. This CDR3 region has 16 residues. CDR1 and CDR2 from the germline V gene are MNHEY and SVGEGT. CDR3 nucleotides: TGTGCCAGCAGTCAGACACTAGCGGCGGTCTACGATGAGCAGTTCTTC. It yields the protein CASSQTLAAVYDEQFF.

CDR3 nucleotide sequence: TGTGCCAGCAGTTTAAGCGCGGGTCTAGCCAAAAACATTCAGTACTTC. It yields the protein CASSLSAGLAKNIQYF. The V call is TRBV27, the J call TRBJ2-4, with D tentatively TRBD2 (5 bases). The CDR3 consists of 16 residues. Germline-derived CDR1 and CDR2 are MNHEY and SMNVEV (reference sequence). The germline V and J ends were trimmed by 2 bases and 0 bases, with 11 bases remaining between them.

The table lists this clonotype with many counts. The V gene is TRBV5-6, the J gene TRBJ2-5, with D possibly being TRBD1 (6 bases). Germline V CDR1 and CDR2: SGHDT, YYEEEE. CDR3 length: 14 residues. Trimming pared 4 bases from V and 2 bases from J, leaving 12 bases between. CDR3 sequence (DNA): TGTGCCAGCAGCACGACAGGACAGCAAGAGACCCAGTACTTC. Its protein product is CASSTTGQQETQYF.

This clonotype was counted ten times or more. The V call is TRBV12-5, the J call TRBJ1-3; 7 bases fit TRBD1. CDR1 LGHNT and CDR2 FRNRAP come from the germline V gene. The CDR3 is 14 residues long. Trimming cost V 4 bases and J 4 bases; bases outside gene matches: 4. Here the CDR3 DNA reads TGTGCTAGTGGTTCCAGGACAGGCGGAAACACCATATATTTT. Its translation: CASGSRTGGNTIYF.

This clonotype was counted at least ten times. The V call is TRBV27, the J call TRBJ2-3, with 10 bases fitting TRBD2. V trimming: 2 bases; J trimming: 0 bases; junction bases outside the gene matches: 8. The CDR3 consists of 18 residues. CDR1 is MNHEY and CDR2 is SMNVEV in the germline V gene (reference sequence). The CDR3 loop is CASSLILAGSSSTDTQYF. The CDR3 nucleotides read TGTGCCAGCAGTTTAATACTAGCGGGATCCTCCAGCACAGATACGCAGTATTTT.

At least ten counts were recorded for this clonotype. The rearrangement uses TRBV20-1 and TRBJ1-2, with 7 bases aligning to TRBD1. The J segment lost 1 base and the V segment lost 3 bases, leaving 14 bases of the junction unmatched. This CDR3 is built from 17 residues. The germline CDR1 and CDR2 sequences are DFQATT and SNEGSKA (reference sequence). CDR3 loop: CSARKQGLVTFNYGYTF. The CDR3 DNA reads as TGCAGTGCTAGGAAACAGGGGCTGGTAACGTTTAACTATGGCTACACCTTC.

This clonotype was detected ten times or more. The rearrangement links TRBV5-6 to TRBJ1-1; weak D call: TRBD1 (5 bases). The CDR3 covers 16 residues. V was trimmed by 0 bases and J by 3 bases, leaving 15 bases between them. CDR1 and CDR2 (germline): SGHDT, YYEEEE. CDR3 coding DNA: TGTGCCAGCAGCTTGGATTCCGGCAGGGAGGACACTGAAGCTTTCTTT. Translated, it gives CASSLDSGREDTEAFF.

This clonotype appeared many times. The chain uses TRBV7-9 and TRBJ2-3, with 11 bases that match TRBD2. The trim removed 4 bases at V and 4 bases at J, leaving 7 bases unmatched. Germline assignment: CDR1 SEHNR and CDR2 FQNEAQ (reference sequence). The CDR3 consists of 16 residues. The CDR3 spells CASSSVGTSGPDTQYF. CDR3 DNA: TGTGCCAGCAGCTCCGTCGGGACTAGCGGTCCAGATACGCAGTATTTT.

This clonotype was seen many times. The chain combines TRBV28 with TRBJ2-7; D is ambiguous. V lost 2 bases, J lost 7 bases, and 12 bases lay in between. The germline CDR1 and CDR2 sequences are MDHEN and SYDVKM. This CDR3 spans 13 amino acids. The CDR3 is CASSLLQAWEQYF. The CDR3, as DNA: TGTGCCAGCAGTTTACTCCAGGCTTGGGAGCAGTACTTC.

Concerning this clonotype: A much larger clonotype is one base distant, so this may be a read error. The chain employs TRBV4-2 and TRBJ1-1; D ambiguous. CDR3 length: 13 amino acids. Germline assignment: CDR1 LGHNA and CDR2 YNFKEQ. The CDR3 loop reads CAGSQGVLAEAFF. CDR3 nucleotides: TGTGCCGGCAGCCAAGGTGTACTTGCTGAAGCTTTCTTT.

This clonotype was detected a few times. The CDR3 DNA reads TGTGCCAGCAGCTTGGAGCTAGCGTTTACAGATACGCAGTATTTT. Translation gives CASSLELAFTDTQYF. This chain uses TRBV7-9 with TRBJ2-3; D is possibly TRBD2 (6 bases). This CDR3 has 15 amino acids. Per germline, CDR1 SEHNR and CDR2 FQNEAQ (reference sequence). V lost 3 bases and J lost 3, with 13 bases in between.

This clonotype was seen repeatedly, ten times or more. V usage is TRBV5-1 and J usage is TRBJ2-5, with TRBD1 identical over 12 bases. Per germline, CDR1 SGHRS and CDR2 YFSETQ. With 3 bases clipped from V and 5 bases from J, the junction kept 5 bases outside the gene matches. The CDR3 is made up of 15 amino acids. CDR3 in amino acids: CASSSGQGAGETQYF. The CDR3 region has the DNA TGCGCCAGCAGCTCGGGACAGGGGGCGGGGGAGACCCAGTACTTC. Full variable domain (missing parts from reference TRBV5-1 and TRBJ2-5): KAGVTQTPRYLIKTRGQQVTLSCSPISGHRSVSWYQQTPGQGLQFLFEYFSETQRNKGNFPGRFSGRQFSNSRSEMNVSTLELGDSALYLCASSSGQGAGETQYFGPGTRLLVL.

This clonotype was recorded at least ten times. The chain uses TRBV7-6 and TRBJ1-6; D is ambiguous. Trimming pared 0 bases from V and 8 bases from J, leaving 20 bases between. Germline V gives CDR1 SGHVS, CDR2 FNYEAQ. The CDR3 is made up of 18 amino acids. For the CDR3, the DNA is TGTGCCAGCAGCTTAGCGTCGGGTGGAGACGTCGGCGATTCACCCCTCCACTTT. It specifies CASSLASGGDVGDSPLHF.

The rearrangement links TRBV28 to TRBJ1-1; 8 nucleotides agree with TRBD1. The V gene's germline CDR1 is MDHEN and CDR2 SYDVKM. The CDR3 is 14 amino acids. Trimming cost V 5 bases and J 1 base; bases outside gene matches: 3. The CDR3 DNA reads TGTGCCAGCAGTGGGGACAGGACGAACACTGAAGCTTTCTTT. Translated: CASSGDRTNTEAFF.

V gene TRBV19 combines with J gene TRBJ2-7, with D possibly matching TRBD2 (5 bases). The germline gives CDR1 LNHDA, CDR2 SQIVND (reference sequence). The germline V and J ends were trimmed by 1 base and 4 bases, with 8 bases remaining between them. The CDR3 has 13 residues. CDR3 sequence reads: CASSIVEGYEQYF. CDR3 DNA: TGTGCCAGTAGTATAGTAGAGGGTTACGAGCAGTACTTC.

The rearrangement uses TRBV7-6 and TRBJ2-7, with TRBD2 matching 8 bases. With V trimmed by 2 bases and J by 5 bases, 5 bases remained unmatched. In germline, CDR1 is SGHVS, CDR2 FNYEAQ. The CDR3 sequence is 14 residues long. CDR3 sequence (DNA): TGTGCCAGCAGCTTAACCGGGGGGGCCAACGAGCAGTACTTC. It translates to CASSLTGGANEQYF.

This clonotype was detected only once. The chain is built from TRBV10-3 and TRBJ1-1; D uncertain. The CDR3 has 13 residues. Germline V gene data show CDR1 as ENHRY and CDR2 as SYGVKD. V shed 3 bases and J shed 11 bases, with 16 bases lying between them. CDR3 in DNA: TGTGCCATCAGTGACCACGGGATACCGAGGGCTTTCTTT. This gives the protein CAISDHGIPRAFF.

This clonotype was counted between two and nine times. The chain recombines TRBV30 with TRBJ1-5, with D maybe TRBD1 (5 bases). This CDR3 has 13 amino acids. Trimming pared 3 bases from V and 5 bases from J, leaving 11 bases between. CDR1 is GTSNPN, CDR2 SVGIG, per germline (reference sequence). In DNA, the CDR3 is TGTGCCTGGAGCCCCTGGGGGGATCAGCCCCAGCATTTT. Encoded protein: CAWSPWGDQPQHF.

V is TRBV7-2 and J is TRBJ2-7; TRBD2 might be the D (5 bases). Germline CDR1 is SGHTA and CDR2 is FQGNSA. This CDR3 is 18 amino acids long. Trimming took 2 bases from V and 3 from J, leaving 23 bases between them. The CDR3 nucleotides are TGTGCCAGCAGCTTAATGGTCCTAACGAGGGAACCAAGCTACGAGCAGTACTTC. Amino acid sequence: CASSLMVLTREPSYEQYF.